The sequence of this TCR beta chain was determined in a study of OX40 agonist ivuxolimab in advanced cancers. Study overall: Patients got intravenous ivuxolimab at 0.01 to 10 mg/kg every 2 weeks.

The cohort excluded patients with autoimmune disease history or systemic immunosuppression. Peripheral blood came from all dose cohorts at three timepoints. Germline CDR1 reads MNHEY; CDR2 reads SVGAGI. Trimming cost V 2 bases and J 3 bases; bases outside gene matches: 1. The CDR3 covers 13 residues. Repertoires were generated with immunoSEQ multiplex PCR, while TCRdb's copy carries only in-frame clones and drops some. The sample lists about 55,000 clones, 70% to 85% occurring once. With regard to this clone: Its cognate antigen is unknown.

Points from the study as a whole: Averaging showed that CD8+ T cells had more expanded clones than CD4+ did.

The origin of this receptor is an adult with an advanced solid tumor such as melanoma, head and neck, liver or kidney cancer. The material sequenced was CD4+ or CD8+ T cells sorted from blood, taken in a trial of the OX40 agonist ivuxolimab. This chain links TRBV6-5 with TRBJ2-7; 7 positions agree with TRBD1. In nucleotides, the CDR3 is TGTGCCAGCAGTTACAGGGGGCACTACGAGCAGTACTTC. This codes for CASSYRGHYEQYF.